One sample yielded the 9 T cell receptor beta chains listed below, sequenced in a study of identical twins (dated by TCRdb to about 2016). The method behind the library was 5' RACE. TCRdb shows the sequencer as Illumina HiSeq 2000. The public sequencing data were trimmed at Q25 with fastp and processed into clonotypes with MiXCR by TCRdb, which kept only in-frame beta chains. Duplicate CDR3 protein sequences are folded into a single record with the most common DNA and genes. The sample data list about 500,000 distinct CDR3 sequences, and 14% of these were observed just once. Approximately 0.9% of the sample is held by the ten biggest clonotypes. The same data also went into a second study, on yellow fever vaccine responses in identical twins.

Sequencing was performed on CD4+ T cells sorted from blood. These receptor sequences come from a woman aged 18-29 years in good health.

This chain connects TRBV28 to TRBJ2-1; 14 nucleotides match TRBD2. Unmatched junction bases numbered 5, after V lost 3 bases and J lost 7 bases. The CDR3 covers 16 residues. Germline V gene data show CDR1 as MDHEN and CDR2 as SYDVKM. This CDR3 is CASSLGTSGSFNEQFF. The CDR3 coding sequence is TGTGCCAGCAGTTTGGGGACTAGCGGGAGCTTTAATGAGCAGTTCTTC.

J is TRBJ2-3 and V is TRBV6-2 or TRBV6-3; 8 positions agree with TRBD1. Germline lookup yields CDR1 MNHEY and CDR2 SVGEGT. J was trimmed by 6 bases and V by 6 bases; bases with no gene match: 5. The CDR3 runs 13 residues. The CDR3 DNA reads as TGTGCCAGCAGCAACGACAGGGGCGATACGCAGTATTTT. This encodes CASSNDRGDTQYF.

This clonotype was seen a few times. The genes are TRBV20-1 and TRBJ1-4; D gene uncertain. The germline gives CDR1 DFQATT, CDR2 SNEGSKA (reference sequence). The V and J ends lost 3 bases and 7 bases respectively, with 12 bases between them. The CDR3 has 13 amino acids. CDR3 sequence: CSASMVVGEKLFF. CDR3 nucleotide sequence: TGCAGTGCTAGTATGGTCGTTGGTGAAAAACTGTTTTTT.

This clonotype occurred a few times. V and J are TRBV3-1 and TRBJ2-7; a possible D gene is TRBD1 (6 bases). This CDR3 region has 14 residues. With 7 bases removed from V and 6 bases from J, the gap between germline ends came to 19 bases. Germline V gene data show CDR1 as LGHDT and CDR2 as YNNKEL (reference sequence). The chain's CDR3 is CASTRTAHASEQYF. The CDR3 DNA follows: TGTGCCAGCACCCGGACAGCCCATGCGTCCGAGCAGTACTTC.

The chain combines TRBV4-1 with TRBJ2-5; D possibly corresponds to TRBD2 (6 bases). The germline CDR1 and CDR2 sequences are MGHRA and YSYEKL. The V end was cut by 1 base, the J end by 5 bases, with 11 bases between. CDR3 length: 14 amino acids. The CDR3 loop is CASSQVGGPETQYF. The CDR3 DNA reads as TGCGCCAGCAGCCAAGTCGGGGGACCGGAGACCCAGTACTTC.

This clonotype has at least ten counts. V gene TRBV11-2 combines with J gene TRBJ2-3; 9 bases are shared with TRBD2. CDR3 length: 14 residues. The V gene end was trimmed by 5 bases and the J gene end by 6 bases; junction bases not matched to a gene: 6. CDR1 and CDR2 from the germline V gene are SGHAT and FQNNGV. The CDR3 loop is CASSRGGVSDTQYF. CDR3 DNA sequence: TGTGCCAGCAGCCGCGGGGGGGTCTCGGATACGCAGTATTTT.

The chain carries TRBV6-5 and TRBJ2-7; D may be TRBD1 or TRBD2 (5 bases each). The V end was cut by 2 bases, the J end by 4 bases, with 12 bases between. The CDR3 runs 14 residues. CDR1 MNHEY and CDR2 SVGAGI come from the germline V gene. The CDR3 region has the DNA TGTGCCAGCAGTTACCCGGGACCCGGGTACGAGCAGTACTTC. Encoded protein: CASSYPGPGYEQYF.

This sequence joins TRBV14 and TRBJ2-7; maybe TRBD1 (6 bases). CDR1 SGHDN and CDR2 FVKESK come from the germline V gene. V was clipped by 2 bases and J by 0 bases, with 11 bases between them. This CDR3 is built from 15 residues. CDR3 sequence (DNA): TGTGCCAGCAGCCAATTGGGGGCGACCTCCTACGAGCAGTACTTC. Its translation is CASSQLGATSYEQYF. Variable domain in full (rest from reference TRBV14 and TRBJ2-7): EAGVTQFPSHSVIEKGQTVTLRCDPISGHDNLYWYRRVMGKEIKFLLHFVKESKQDESGMPNNRFLAERTGGTYSTLKVQPAELEDSGVYFCASSQLGATSYEQYFGPGTRLTVT.

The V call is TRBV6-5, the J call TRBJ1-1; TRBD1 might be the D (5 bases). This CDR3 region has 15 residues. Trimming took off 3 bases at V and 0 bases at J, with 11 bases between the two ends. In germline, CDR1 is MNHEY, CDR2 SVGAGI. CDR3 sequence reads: CASSYGAALNTEAFF. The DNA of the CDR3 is TGTGCCAGCAGTTATGGGGCAGCCTTGAACACTGAAGCTTTCTTT.